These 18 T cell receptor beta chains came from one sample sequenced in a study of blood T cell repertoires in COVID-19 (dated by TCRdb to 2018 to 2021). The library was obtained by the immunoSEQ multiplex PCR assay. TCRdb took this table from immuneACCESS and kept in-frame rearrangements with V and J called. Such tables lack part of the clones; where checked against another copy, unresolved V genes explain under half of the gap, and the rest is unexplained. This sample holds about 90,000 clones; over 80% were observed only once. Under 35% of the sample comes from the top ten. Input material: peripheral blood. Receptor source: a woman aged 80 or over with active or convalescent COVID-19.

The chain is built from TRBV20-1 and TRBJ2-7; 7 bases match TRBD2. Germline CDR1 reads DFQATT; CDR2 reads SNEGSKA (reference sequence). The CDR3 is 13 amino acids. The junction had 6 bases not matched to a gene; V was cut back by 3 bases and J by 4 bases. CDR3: CSASAGVLYEQYF. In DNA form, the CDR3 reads TGCAGTGCTAGTGCGGGAGTGCTTTACGAGCAGTACTTC.

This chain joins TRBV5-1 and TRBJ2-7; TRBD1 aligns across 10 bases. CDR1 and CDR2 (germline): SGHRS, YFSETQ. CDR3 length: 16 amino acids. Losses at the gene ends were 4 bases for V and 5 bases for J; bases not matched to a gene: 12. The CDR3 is CASSAWSGTGADEQYF. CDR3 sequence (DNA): TGCGCCAGCAGCGCATGGTCGGGGACAGGGGCGGACGAGCAGTACTTC.

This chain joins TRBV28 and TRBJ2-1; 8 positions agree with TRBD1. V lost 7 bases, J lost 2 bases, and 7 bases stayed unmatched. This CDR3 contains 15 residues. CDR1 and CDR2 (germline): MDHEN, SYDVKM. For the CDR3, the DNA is TGTGCCAGCACCCCGGACAGGGAAGCCTACAATGAGCAGTTCTTC. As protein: CASTPDREAYNEQFF.

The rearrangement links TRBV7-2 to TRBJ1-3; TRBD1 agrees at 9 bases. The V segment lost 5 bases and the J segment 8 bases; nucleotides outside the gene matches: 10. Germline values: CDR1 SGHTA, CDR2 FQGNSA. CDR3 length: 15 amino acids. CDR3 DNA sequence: TGTGCCAGCAGCCAAACCGGGACAGGGAGTTACACCATATATTTT. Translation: CASSQTGTGSYTIYF.

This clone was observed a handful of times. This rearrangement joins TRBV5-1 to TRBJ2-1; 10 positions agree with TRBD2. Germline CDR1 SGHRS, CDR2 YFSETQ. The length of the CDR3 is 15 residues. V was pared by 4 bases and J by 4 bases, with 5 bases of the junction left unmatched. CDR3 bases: TGCGCCAGCAGCCTAGGGACTAGCGAATACAATGAGCAGTTCTTC. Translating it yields CASSLGTSEYNEQFF.

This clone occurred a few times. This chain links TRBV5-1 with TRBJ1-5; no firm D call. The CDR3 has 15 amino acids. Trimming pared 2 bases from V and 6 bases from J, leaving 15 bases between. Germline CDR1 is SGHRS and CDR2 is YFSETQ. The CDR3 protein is CASSLNGGRGQPQHF. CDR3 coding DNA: TGCGCCAGCAGCTTAAATGGTGGGCGGGGTCAGCCCCAGCATTTT.

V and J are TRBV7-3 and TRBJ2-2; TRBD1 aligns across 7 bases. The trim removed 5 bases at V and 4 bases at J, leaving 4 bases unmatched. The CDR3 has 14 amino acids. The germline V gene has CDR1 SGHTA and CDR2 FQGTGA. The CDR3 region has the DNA TGTGCCAGCAGCCGGGACAGCTCCACCGGGGAGCTGTTTTTT. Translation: CASSRDSSTGELFF.

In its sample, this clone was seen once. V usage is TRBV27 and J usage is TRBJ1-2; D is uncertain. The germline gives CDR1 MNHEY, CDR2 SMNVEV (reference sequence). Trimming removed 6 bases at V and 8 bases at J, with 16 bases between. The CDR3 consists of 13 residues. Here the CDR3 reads CASSHGGLAGYTF. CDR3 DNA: TGTGCCAGCAGCCACGGCGGTCTCGCCGGCTACACCTTC.

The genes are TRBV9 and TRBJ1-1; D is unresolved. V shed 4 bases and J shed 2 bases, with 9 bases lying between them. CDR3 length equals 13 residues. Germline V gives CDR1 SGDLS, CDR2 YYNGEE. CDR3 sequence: CASSRQVNTEAFF. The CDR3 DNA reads TGTGCCAGCAGCAGACAAGTCAACACTGAAGCTTTCTTT.

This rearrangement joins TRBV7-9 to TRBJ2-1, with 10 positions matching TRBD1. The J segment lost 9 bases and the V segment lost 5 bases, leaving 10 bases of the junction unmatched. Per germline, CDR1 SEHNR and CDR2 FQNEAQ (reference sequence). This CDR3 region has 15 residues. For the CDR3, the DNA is TGTGCCAGCAGCCCGAGACAGGGGGCGAGGAGTGAGCAGTTCTTC. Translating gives CASSPRQGARSEQFF.

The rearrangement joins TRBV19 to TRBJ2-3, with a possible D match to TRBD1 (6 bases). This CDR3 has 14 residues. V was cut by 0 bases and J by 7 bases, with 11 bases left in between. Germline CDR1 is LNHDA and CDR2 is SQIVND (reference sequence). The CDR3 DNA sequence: TGTGCCAGTAGTATAGACGGCAGGGGATATACGCAGTATTTT. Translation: CASSIDGRGYTQYF.

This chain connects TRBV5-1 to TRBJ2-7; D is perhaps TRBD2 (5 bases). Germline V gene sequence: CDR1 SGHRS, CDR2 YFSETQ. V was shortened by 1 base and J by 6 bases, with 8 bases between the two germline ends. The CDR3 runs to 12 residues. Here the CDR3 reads CASSLLGSEQYF. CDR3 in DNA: TGCGCCAGCAGCTTGTTGGGGAGCGAGCAGTACTTC.

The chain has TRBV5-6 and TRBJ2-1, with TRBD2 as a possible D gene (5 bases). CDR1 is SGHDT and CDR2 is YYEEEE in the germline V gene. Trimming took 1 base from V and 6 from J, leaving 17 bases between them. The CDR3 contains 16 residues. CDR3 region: CASSLFAPARVNEQFF. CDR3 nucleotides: TGTGCCAGCAGCTTGTTTGCACCCGCGAGGGTCAATGAGCAGTTCTTC.

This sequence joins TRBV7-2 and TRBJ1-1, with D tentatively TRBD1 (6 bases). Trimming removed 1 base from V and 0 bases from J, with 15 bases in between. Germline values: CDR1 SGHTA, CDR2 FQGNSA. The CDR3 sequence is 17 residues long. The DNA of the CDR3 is TGTGCCAGCAGCTTAGGAGGCAGGGGCCTTATGAACACTGAAGCTTTCTTT. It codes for CASSLGGRGLMNTEAFF.

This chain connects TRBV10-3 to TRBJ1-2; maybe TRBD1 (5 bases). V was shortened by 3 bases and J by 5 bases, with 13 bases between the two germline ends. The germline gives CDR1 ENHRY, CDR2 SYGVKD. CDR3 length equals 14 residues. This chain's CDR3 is CAISDEAGRYGYTF. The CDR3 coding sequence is TGTGCCATCAGTGATGAGGCAGGGAGGTATGGCTACACCTTC.

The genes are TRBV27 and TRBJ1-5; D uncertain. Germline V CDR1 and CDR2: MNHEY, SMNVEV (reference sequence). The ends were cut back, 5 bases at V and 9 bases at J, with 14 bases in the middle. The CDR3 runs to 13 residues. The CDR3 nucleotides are TGTGCCAGCAGTGCAGCACGGGGAGGGCCCCAGCATTTT. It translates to CASSAARGGPQHF.

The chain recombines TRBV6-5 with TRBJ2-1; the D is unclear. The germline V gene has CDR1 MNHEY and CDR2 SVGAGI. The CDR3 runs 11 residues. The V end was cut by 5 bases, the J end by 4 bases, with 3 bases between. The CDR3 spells CASSQYNEQFF. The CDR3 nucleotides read TGTGCCAGCAGTCAGTACAATGAGCAGTTCTTC.

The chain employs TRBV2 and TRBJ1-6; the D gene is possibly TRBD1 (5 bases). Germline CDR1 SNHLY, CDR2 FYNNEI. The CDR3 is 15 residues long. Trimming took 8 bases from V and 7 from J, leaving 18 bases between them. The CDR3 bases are TGTGCCAGCCAACCGGTCAGGGCGGTCAATTCACCCCTCCACTTT. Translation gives CASQPVRAVNSPLHF.